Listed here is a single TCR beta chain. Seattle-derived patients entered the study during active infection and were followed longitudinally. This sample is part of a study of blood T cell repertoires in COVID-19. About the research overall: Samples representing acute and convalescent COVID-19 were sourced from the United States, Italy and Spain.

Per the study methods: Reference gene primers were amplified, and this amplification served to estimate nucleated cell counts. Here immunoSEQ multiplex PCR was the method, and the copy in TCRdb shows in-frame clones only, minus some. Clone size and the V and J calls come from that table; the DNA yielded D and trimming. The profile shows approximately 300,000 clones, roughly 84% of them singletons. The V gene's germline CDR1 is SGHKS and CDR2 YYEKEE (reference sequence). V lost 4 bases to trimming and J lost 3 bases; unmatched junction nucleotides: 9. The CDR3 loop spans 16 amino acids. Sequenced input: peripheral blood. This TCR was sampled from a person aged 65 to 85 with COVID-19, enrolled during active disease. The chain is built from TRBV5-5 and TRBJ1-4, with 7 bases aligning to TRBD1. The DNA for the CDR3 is TGTGCCAGCAGCATTGAATCCGGGACAGCTAATGAAAAACTGTTTTTT. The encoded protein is CASSIESGTANEKLFF.